This T cell receptor beta chain was recovered during a study of T-cell memory formation after mild COVID-19. Across the study: TCR clustering was largely donor specific. The study's findings and limits: The study found balanced CD4/CD8 in clones contracting day 15 to 85 and a CD4+ lean in later expanders.

Details on this clonotype: The antigen is unknown.

TCRdb used MiXCR to reprocess the 5' RACE reads, holding one entry per CDR3 protein. The sample consists of about 560,000 distinct CDR3 sequences, about 22% of them appearing once. The ends were cut back, 6 bases at V and 8 bases at J, with 17 bases in the middle. The CDR3 covers 14 residues. The V gene's germline CDR1 is MNHNS and CDR2 SASEGT. This chain connects TRBV6-1 to TRBJ2-1; perhaps TRBD1 as D (6 bases). Sequencing was performed on PBMCs or a T cell subset sorted from them (not recorded which). The origin of this receptor is an adult woman who had mild COVID-19 (a few samples of this study predate the infection). Cell type and time point are not known. CDR3 nucleotide sequence: TGTGCCAGCAGACCGGCAGGGGCAGGCCATGAGCAGTTCTTC. Translating gives CASRPAGAGHEQFF.